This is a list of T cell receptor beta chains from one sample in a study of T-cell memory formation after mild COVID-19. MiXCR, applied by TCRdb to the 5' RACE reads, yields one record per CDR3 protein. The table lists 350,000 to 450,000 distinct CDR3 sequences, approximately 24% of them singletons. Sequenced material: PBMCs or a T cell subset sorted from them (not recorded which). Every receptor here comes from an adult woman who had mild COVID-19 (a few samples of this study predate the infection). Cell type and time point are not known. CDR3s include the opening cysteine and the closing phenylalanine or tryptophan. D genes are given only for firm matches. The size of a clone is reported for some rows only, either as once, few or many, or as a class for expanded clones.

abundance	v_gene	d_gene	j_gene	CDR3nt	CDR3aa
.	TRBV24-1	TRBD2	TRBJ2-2	TGTGCCACCAGTGATTTAACTAGCGGACTCACCGGGGAGCTGTTTTTT	CATSDLTSGLTGELFF
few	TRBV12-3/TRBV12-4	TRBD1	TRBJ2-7	TGTGCCAGCAGCGGACAGGGGAGCCCCTACGAGCAGTACTTC	CASSGQGSPYEQYF
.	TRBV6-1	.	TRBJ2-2	TGTGCCAGCAGTGAAGCTAGCGACACCGGGGAGCTGTTTTTT	CASSEASDTGELFF
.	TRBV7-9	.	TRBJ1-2	TGTGCCAGCAGCTTAGGGGATGGCGGCTACACCTTC	CASSLGDGGYTF
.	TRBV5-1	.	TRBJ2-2	TGCGCCAGCAGCTTGGAGATGGGTAGCGGCGAAACTACCGGGGAGCTGTTTTTT	CASSLEMGSGETTGELFF
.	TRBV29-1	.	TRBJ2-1	TGCAGCGTTGAAGGGCAGAAGGCCTACAATGAGCAGTTCTTC	CSVEGQKAYNEQFF
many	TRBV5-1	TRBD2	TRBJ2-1	TGCGCCAGCAGCTTAGCGGGAGACCTTAACAATGAGCAGTTCTTC	CASSLAGDLNNEQFF
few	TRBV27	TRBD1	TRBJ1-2	TGTGCCAGTTGGGACAGCCATACCTATGGCTACACCTTC	CASWDSHTYGYTF
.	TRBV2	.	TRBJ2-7	TGTGCCAGCAGCCCCAGACAGCCCGGCTACGAGCAGTACTTC	CASSPRQPGYEQYF
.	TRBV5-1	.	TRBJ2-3	TGCGCCAGCAGGGCCCACACAGATACGCAGTATTTT	CASRAHTDTQYF
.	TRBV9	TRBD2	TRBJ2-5	TGTGCCAGCAGCGCCGCGGGGGGCGGCCGGGAGACCCAGTACTTC	CASSAAGGGRETQYF
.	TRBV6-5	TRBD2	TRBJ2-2	TGTGCCAGCAGTTACACTAGCGGGGGGGCCGACACCGGGGAGCTGTTTTTT	CASSYTSGGADTGELFF
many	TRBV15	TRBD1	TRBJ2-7	TGTGCCACCAGCAGAGGACAGGGGGACATATACGAGCAGTACTTC	CATSRGQGDIYEQYF
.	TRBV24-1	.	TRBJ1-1	TGTGCCACCAGTGATTCGGAGGGACGGGGGAACACTGAAGCTTTCTTT	CATSDSEGRGNTEAFF
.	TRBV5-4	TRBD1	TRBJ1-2	TGTGCCAGCAGCGACTGGGACAGGGTCGGCTTCCTGTTC	CASSDWDRVGFLF
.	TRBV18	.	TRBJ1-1	TGTGCCAGCTCACCTACCCCCCCTCTTGAAGCTTTCTTT	CASSPTPPLEAFF
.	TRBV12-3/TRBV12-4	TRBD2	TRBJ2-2	TGTGCCAGCAGTTTAACTAGCGGGGGGACCGGGGAGCTGTTTTTT	CASSLTSGGTGELFF
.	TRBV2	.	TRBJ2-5	TGTGCCAGCAGAAAGAGGCAGGAGACCCAGTACTTC	CASRKRQETQYF
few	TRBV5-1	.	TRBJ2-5	TGCGCCAGCAGCCCACCAGACTCGCAAGAGACCCAGTACTTC	CASSPPDSQETQYF
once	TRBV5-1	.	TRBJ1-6	TGCGCCAGCAGCTGGACCGTGAGGGAACCCCTCCACTTT	CASSWTVREPLHF
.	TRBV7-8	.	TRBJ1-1	TGTGCCAGCAGCTTAGAGGGGGGGATCACTGAAGCTTTCTTT	CASSLEGGITEAFF
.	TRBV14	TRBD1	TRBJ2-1	TGTGCCAGCAGCCTCCGGGACAGGGGGCGCGTTGAGCAGTTCTTC	CASSLRDRGRVEQFF
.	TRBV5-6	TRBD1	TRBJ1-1	TGTGCCAGCAGCTTGGTGGCAGGGGGGAACACTGAAGCTTTCTTT	CASSLVAGGNTEAFF
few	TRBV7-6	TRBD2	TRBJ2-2	TGTGCCAGCAGCCGTAGCGGGACAAACACCGGGGAGCTGTTTTTT	CASSRSGTNTGELFF
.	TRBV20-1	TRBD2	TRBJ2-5	TGCAGTGCTAGAGAAGCGGGGCTCCGCCCCGAGACCCAGTACTTC	CSAREAGLRPETQYF
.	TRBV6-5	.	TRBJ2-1	TGTGCCAGCACAGGGCTCTTTGACGGTGAGCAGTTCTTC	CASTGLFDGEQFF
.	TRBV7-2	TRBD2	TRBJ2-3	TGTGCCAGCAGCTGGGTGGGGGAGGGAACAGATACGCAGTATTTT	CASSWVGEGTDTQYF
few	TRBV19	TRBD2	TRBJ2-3	TGTGCCAGTAGTATCAGTGTTAGGACTAGCGGACTCCGGGATACGCAGTATTTT	CASSISVRTSGLRDTQYF
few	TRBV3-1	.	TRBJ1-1	TGTGCCAGCAGCGACACGGGGGCTGAAGCTTTCTTT	CASSDTGAEAFF
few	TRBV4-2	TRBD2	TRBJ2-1	TGTGCCAGCAGCCAAGATTTACTAGCGGGAGGGCCAGATGAGCAGTTCTTC	CASSQDLLAGGPDEQFF
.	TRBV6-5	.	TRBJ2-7	TGTGCCAGCAGAAACACCGTGACATGGGGAGGTATGCGCTACGAGCAGTACTTC	CASRNTVTWGGMRYEQYF
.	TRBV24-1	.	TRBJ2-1	TGTGCCACCAGAGGTTGGGAAACGGACGAGCAGTTCTTC	CATRGWETDEQFF
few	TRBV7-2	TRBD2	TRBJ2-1	TGTGCCAGCAGCCCGAGCGGGACGAGGACTACGAATGAGCAGTTCTTC	CASSPSGTRTTNEQFF
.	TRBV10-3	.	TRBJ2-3	TGTGCCATCAGTGAGGCGAAGCGCTCCACAGATACGCAGTATTTT	CAISEAKRSTDTQYF
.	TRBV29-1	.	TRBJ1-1	TGCAGCGTCCAATCATATAACACTGAAGCTTTCTTT	CSVQSYNTEAFF
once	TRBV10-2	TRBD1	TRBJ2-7	TGCGCCAGCAGTGGGGGGACAGGAGTCTACGAGCAGTACTTC	CASSGGTGVYEQYF
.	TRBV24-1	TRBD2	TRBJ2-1	TGTGCCACCAGTGACAATTGGGGACTAGCGGGAGGGAATGAGCAGTTCTTC	CATSDNWGLAGGNEQFF
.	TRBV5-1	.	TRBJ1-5	TGCGCCAGCAGGGTAAACCCGACCGGGCCCCAGCATTTT	CASRVNPTGPQHF
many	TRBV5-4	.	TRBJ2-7	TGTGCCAGCAGCTCACACTACGAGCAGTACTTC	CASSSHYEQYF
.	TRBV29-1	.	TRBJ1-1	TGCAGCGTTGCTGACAGCGCAAGAGCTTTCTTT	CSVADSARAFF
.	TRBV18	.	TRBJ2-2	.	CASHRCVRTPGSCFF
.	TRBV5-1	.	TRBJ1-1	TGCGCCAGCAGCCAAGGGGGATCGAACACTGAAGCTTTCTTT	CASSQGGSNTEAFF
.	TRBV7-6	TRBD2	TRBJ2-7	TGTGTCAGCAGCCGGGGGACTAGCGGGGGGGCTGGTTACGAGCAGTACTTC	CVSSRGTSGGAGYEQYF
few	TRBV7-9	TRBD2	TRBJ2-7	TGTGCCAGCAGCTTAGATTCGGGGGGTTTGGTTGGATCCTACGAGCAGTACTTC	CASSLDSGGLVGSYEQYF
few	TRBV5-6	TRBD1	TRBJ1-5	TGTGCCAGCAGCTTGGGACAGGGTAGTCAGCCCCAGCATTTT	CASSLGQGSQPQHF
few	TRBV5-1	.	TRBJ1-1	TGCGCCAGCAGCCCCCAGACCCCGAGGGTCACTGAAGCTTTCTTT	CASSPQTPRVTEAFF
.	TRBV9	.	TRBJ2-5	TGTGCCAGCAGCGTAGCTAGTGCTCCTCGAGAGACCCAGTACTTC	CASSVASAPRETQYF
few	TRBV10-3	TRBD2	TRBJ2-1	TGTGCCATCAGTGAGACTAGCGGGTACAATGAGCAGTTCTTC	CAISETSGYNEQFF
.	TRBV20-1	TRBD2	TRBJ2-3	TGCAGTGCTAGTTCCGGGACTAGCGGAGACACAGATACGCAGTATTTT	CSASSGTSGDTDTQYF
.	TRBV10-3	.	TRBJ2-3	TGTGCCATCAGTGACGGACCCCTGGACACAGATACGCAGTATTTT	CAISDGPLDTDTQYF
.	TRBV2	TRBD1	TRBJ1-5	TGTGCCAGCAGCGATCATACACAGGGGGGGAAACAGCCCCAGCATTTT	CASSDHTQGGKQPQHF
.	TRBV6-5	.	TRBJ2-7	TGTGCCAGCAGTTACACTTTTATGCCCGGGGTCCGCGAGCAGTACTTC	CASSYTFMPGVREQYF
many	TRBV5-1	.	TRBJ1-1	TGCGCCAGCAGCTTGAATTTACAGACGAACACTGAAGCTTTCTTT	CASSLNLQTNTEAFF
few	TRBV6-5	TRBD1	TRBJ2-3	TGTGCCAGCAGTTACCGTGACAGGGCCTACACAGATACGCAGTATTTT	CASSYRDRAYTDTQYF
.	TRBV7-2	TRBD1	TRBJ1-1	TGTGCCAGCAGCTTTCGGACAGGGCATACTGAAGCTTTCTTT	CASSFRTGHTEAFF
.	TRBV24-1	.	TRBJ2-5	TGTGCCACCAGTGATTGGAGGCAAGGCAGGGGGACCCAGTACTTC	CATSDWRQGRGTQYF
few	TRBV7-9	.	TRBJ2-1	TGTGCCAGCAGCTTAGCGCGGGGCGATGGGTTCTTC	CASSLARGDGFF
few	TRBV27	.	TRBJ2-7	TGTGCCAGTGGGGGGCGACAGGGTGTCTACGAGCAGTACTTC	CASGGRQGVYEQYF
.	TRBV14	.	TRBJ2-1	TGTGCCAGCAGCCAATCCCTCTTTGGTGAGCAGTTCTTC	CASSQSLFGEQFF
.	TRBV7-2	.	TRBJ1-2	TGTGCCAGCAGACCCCCCAGTACTAACTATGGCTACACCTTC	CASRPPSTNYGYTF